The entry that follows covers one T cell receptor beta chain sequence. The library was built for alpha chains, so this beta chain is an off-target read and its size means little. Time point here: sample taken at primary tumor resection. The study sequenced unsorted whole RNA from tumor, nontumor lung or frozen PBMC. V dropped 5 bases and J dropped 6 bases, with 7 bases sitting between them. Germline-derived CDR1 and CDR2 are SGHTA and FQGNSA. The CDR3 loop spans 11 amino acids. These data originate in a study of spatial heterogeneity in lung cancer. In TCRdb, the 5' RACE reads were re-called with MiXCR into one record per CDR3 protein. The sample shows fewer than 15,000 distinct CDR3 sequences, 5% to 6% of them seen only once.

The TCR was taken from a human donor with early-stage non-small cell lung cancer. The rearrangement joins TRBV7-2 to TRBJ1-1, with no clear D. The input for sequencing was lung tumor tissue, taken at surgery. The CDR3 protein is CASSASPEAFF. The CDR3 region has the DNA TGTGCCAGCAGCGCGTCCCCTGAAGCTTTCTTT.